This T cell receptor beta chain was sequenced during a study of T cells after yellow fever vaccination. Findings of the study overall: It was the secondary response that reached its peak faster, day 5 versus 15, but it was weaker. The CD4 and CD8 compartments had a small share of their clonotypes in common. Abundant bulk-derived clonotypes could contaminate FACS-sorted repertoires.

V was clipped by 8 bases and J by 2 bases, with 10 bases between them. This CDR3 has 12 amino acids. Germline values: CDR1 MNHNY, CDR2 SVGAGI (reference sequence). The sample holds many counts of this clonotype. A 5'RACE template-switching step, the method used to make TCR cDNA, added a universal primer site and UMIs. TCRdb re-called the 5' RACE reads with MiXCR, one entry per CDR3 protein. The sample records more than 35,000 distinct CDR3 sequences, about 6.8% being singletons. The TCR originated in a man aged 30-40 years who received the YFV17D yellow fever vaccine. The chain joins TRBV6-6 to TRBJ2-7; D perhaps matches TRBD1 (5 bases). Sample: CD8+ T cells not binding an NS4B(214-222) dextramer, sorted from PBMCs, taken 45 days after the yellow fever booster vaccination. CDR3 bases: TGTGCCAGCTTGGGGCGTACCTACGAGCAGTACTTC. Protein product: CASLGRTYEQYF.